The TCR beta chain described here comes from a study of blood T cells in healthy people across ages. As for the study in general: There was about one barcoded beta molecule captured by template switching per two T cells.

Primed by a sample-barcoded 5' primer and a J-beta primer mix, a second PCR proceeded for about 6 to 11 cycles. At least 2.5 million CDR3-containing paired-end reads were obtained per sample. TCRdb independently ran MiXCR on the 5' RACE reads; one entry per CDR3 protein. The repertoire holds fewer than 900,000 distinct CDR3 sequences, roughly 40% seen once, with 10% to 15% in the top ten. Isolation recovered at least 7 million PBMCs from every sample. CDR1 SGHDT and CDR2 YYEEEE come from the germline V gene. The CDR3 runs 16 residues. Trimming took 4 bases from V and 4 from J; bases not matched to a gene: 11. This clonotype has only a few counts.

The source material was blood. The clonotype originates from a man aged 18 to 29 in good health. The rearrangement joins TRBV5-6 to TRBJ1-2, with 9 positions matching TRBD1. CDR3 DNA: TGTGCCAGCAGCCTATCCCGGGGACAGGGAACCTATGGCTACACCTTC. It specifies CASSLSRGQGTYGYTF.